What follows are 17 T cell receptor beta chains derived from one specimen sequenced in a study of OX40 agonist ivuxolimab in advanced cancers. Libraries were prepared by immunoSEQ multiplex PCR; TCRdb keeps only in-frame clonotypes and omits some of them. This table holds tens of thousands of clones, roughly 90% found once. The sequences come from CD4+ or CD8+ T cells sorted from blood, collected in a trial of the OX40 agonist ivuxolimab. The source is an adult with an advanced solid tumor such as melanoma, head and neck, liver or kidney cancer.

CDR3 amino acids: CASRPSDSGNTIYF. The CDR3 region has the DNA TGTGCCAGCCGTCCTTCCGACTCTGGAAACACCATATATTTT. The chain recombines TRBV2 with TRBJ1-3; D ambiguous. Germline CDR1 is SNHLY and CDR2 is FYNNEI. Trimming shortened V by 8 bases and J by 0 bases, and 11 bases separated the two germline ends. There are 14 residues in the CDR3.

V is TRBV29-1 and J is TRBJ2-1, with a weak D call TRBD1 (6 bases). This CDR3 spans 15 amino acids. The germline V gene encodes CDR1 SQVTM and CDR2 ANQGSEA. V was cut by 7 bases and J by 5 bases, with 21 bases left in between. Here the CDR3 reads CSAGSSGDLNNEQFF. For the CDR3, the DNA is TGCAGCGCCGGATCATCAGGGGACCTAAACAATGAGCAGTTCTTC.

The chain recombines TRBV13 with TRBJ2-5; 9 bases line up with TRBD1. V shed 4 bases, J shed 5 bases, and the junction held 2 bases outside the gene matches. This CDR3 contains 13 residues. Germline V CDR1 and CDR2: PRHDT, FYEKMQ (reference sequence). The CDR3 DNA reads TGTGCCAGCAGCTACAGGGGGCGGGAGACCCAGTACTTC. This sequence encodes CASSYRGRETQYF.

This chain's CDR3 is CASSEALKGGNTEAFF. CDR3 nucleotide sequence: TGTGCCAGCAGTGAAGCGCTCAAGGGGGGGAACACTGAAGCTTTCTTT. The genes are TRBV2 and TRBJ1-1, with TRBD1 as a possible D gene (6 bases). Per the germline V gene, CDR1 is SNHLY and CDR2 is FYNNEI. Trimming shortened V by 0 bases and J by 1 base, and 12 bases separated the two germline ends. This CDR3 is built from 16 residues. The full variable domain, in which reference TRBV2 and TRBJ1-1 provide the parts outside the CDR3, is EPEVTQTPSHQVTQMGQEVILRCVPISNHLYFYWYRQILGQKVEFLVSFYNNEISEKSEIFDDQFSVERPDGSNFTLKIRSTKLEDSAMYFCASSEALKGGNTEAFFGQGTRLTVV.

The rearrangement links TRBV7-8 to TRBJ2-5; 9 positions agree with TRBD2. Per the germline V gene, CDR1 is SGHVS and CDR2 is FQNEAQ. The CDR3 length is 17 residues. V dropped 5 bases and J dropped 7; count of bases not matched to a gene: 17. The CDR3 sequence is CASSLTQAGGVLGTQYF. DNA for the CDR3: TGTGCCAGCAGCCTTACCCAAGCGGGAGGCGTCTTAGGGACCCAGTACTTC.

DNA of the CDR3: TGTGCCAGCTCACCAAAGGAGGTCCCGGGGGATGAGCAGTTCTTC. Translating it yields CASSPKEVPGDEQFF. The chain joins TRBV18 to TRBJ2-1, with D possibly being TRBD2 (6 bases). CDR3 length: 15 amino acids. Germline lookup yields CDR1 KGHSH and CDR2 LQKENI. The V gene lost 2 bases and the J gene lost 8 bases, with 16 bases spanning the gap.

The rearrangement links TRBV27 to TRBJ2-7; 7 bases line up with TRBD2. Germline values: CDR1 MNHEY, CDR2 SMNVEV (reference sequence). CDR3 length: 14 amino acids. Germline trimming cut 6 bases from V and 2 bases from J; bases unmatched to any gene: 7. The CDR3 loop reads CASRRLAGTYEQYF. CDR3 nucleotide sequence: TGTGCCAGCAGAAGACTAGCTGGAACCTACGAGCAGTACTTC.

The chain's CDR3 is CASSSLSNEQFF. The DNA for the CDR3 is TGTGCCAGCAGTTCACTCTCAAATGAGCAGTTCTTC. This chain uses TRBV27 with TRBJ2-1; D not certain. V dropped 4 bases and J dropped 7 bases, with 8 bases sitting between them. The CDR3 runs 12 residues. Germline lookup yields CDR1 MNHEY and CDR2 SMNVEV (reference sequence).

The V gene is TRBV10-2, the J gene TRBJ1-1; D possibly corresponds to TRBD1 (6 bases). Germline CDR1 reads WSHSY; CDR2 reads SAAADI. This CDR3 contains 14 residues. Trimming removed 5 bases from V and 4 bases from J, with 14 bases in between. As DNA, the CDR3 is TGCGCCAGCAGTACGGACAGTACGGGCACTGAAGCTTTCTTT. Residues: CASSTDSTGTEAFF.

V gene TRBV6-6 combines with J gene TRBJ1-1, with a tentative D call TRBD1 (6 bases). Germline-derived CDR1 and CDR2 are MNHNY and SVGAGI (reference sequence). The ends were cut back, 5 bases at V and 3 bases at J, with 16 bases in the middle. The CDR3 has 15 amino acids. For the CDR3, the DNA is TGTGCCAGCAGTGGGGGGCGGCGACCGGACACTGAAGCTTTCTTT. It translates to CASSGGRRPDTEAFF.

The V and J genes are TRBV2 and TRBJ1-5; TRBD1 aligns across 9 bases. Germline assignment: CDR1 SNHLY and CDR2 FYNNEI. The CDR3 length is 15 residues. Trimming took 6 bases from V and 3 from J; bases not matched to a gene: 6. The chain's CDR3 is CASRVGQGTNQPQHF. The CDR3 nucleotides read TGTGCCAGCAGGGTAGGACAGGGGACCAATCAGCCCCAGCATTTT.

This clone was counted a single time. V and J are TRBV30 and TRBJ1-2, with D perhaps TRBD1 (5 bases). CDR3 length: 12 residues. Trimming pared 4 bases from V and 3 bases from J, leaving 9 bases between. Germline values: CDR1 GTSNPN, CDR2 SVGIG (reference sequence). The CDR3 DNA follows: TGTGCCTGGACGGGGGAGGACTATGGCTACACCTTC. Encoded protein: CAWTGEDYGYTF. Drawing the rest from reference TRBV30 and TRBJ1-2, the complete variable domain is SQTIHQWPATLVQPVGSPLSLECTVEGTSNPNLYWYRQAAGRGLQLLFYSVGIGQISSEVPQNLSASRPQDRQFILSSKKLLLSDSGFYLCAWTGEDYGYTFGSGTRLTVV.

Written as DNA, the CDR3 is TGTGCCAGCAGCGCTCCAGGGGGCGGAAAGGAGGGCTACACCTTC. This gives the protein CASSAPGGGKEGYTF. This chain connects TRBV9 to TRBJ1-2; TRBD1 matches 8 bases. CDR3 length: 15 amino acids. Germline V gene sequence: CDR1 SGDLS, CDR2 YYNGEE. After removal of 3 bases from V and 8 bases from J, the junction contained 12 bases not matched to a gene.

This clone was recorded only once. The genes are TRBV2 and TRBJ2-5; unclear D gene. CDR3 length: 13 amino acids. V lost 4 bases, J lost 1 base, and 7 bases lay in between. In germline, CDR1 is SNHLY, CDR2 FYNNEI. In nucleotides, the CDR3 is TGTGCCAGCAGTGCTACACCCCAAGAGACCCAGTACTTC. Translation: CASSATPQETQYF.

The chain employs TRBV14 and TRBJ2-5; TRBD1 aligns across 9 bases. V gave up 4 bases and J gave up 7 bases; unmatched junction bases: 7. Per germline, CDR1 SGHDN and CDR2 FVKESK. CDR3 length: 14 amino acids. The CDR3 reads CASSPRDRVLTQYF. The CDR3 coding sequence is TGTGCCAGCAGCCCCAGGGACAGGGTATTGACCCAGTACTTC.

This sequence joins TRBV5-1 and TRBJ2-1; D gene ambiguous. The germline V gene has CDR1 SGHRS and CDR2 YFSETQ. CDR3 size: 12 residues. The V end lost 0 bases, the J end lost 7 bases, and 5 bases lay between the germline ends. The CDR3 reads CASSLGGNEQFF. Written as DNA, the CDR3 is TGCGCCAGCAGCTTGGGGGGAAATGAGCAGTTCTTC. The full variable domain, in which reference TRBV5-1 and TRBJ2-1 provide the parts outside the CDR3, is KAGVTQTPRYLIKTRGQQVTLSCSPISGHRSVSWYQQTPGQGLQFLFEYFSETQRNKGNFPGRFSGRQFSNSRSEMNVSTLELGDSALYLCASSLGGNEQFFGPGTRLTVL.

V usage is TRBV6-6 and J usage is TRBJ2-1, with 10 bases that match TRBD1. Germline V gene data show CDR1 as MNHNY and CDR2 as SVGAGI (reference sequence). With V trimmed by 4 bases and J by 5 bases, 8 bases remained unmatched. The CDR3 loop spans 16 amino acids. The CDR3 region has the DNA TGTGCCAGCAGTTCCCCAGACGGACAGGGGGACAATGAGCAGTTCTTC. Its protein product is CASSSPDGQGDNEQFF.